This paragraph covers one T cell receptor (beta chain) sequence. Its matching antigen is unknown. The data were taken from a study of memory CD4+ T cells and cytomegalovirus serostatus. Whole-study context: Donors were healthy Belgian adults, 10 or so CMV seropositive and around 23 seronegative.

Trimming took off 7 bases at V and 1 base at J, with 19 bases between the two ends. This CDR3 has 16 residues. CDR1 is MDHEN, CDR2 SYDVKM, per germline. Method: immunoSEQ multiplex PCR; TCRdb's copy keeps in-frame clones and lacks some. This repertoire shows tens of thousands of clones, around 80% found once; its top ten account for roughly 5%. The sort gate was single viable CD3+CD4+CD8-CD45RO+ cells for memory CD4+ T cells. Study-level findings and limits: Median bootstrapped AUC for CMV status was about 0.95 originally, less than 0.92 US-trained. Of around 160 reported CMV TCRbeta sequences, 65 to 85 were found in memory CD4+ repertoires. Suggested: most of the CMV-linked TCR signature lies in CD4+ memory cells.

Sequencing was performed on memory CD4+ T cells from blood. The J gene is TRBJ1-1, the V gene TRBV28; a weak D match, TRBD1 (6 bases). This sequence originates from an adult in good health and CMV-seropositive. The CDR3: CASTLPTPGQNTEAFF. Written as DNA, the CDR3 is TGTGCCAGCACCCTACCCACCCCGGGACAGAACACTGAAGCTTTCTTT.